This T cell receptor beta chain was found in a study of shared clonotypes between healthy human individuals. Study summary: With ages of 18 to 49, the donors were two women and a few men. Study-level findings and limits: Generally, estimated richness proved larger in naive subsets than it did in memory subsets. Sequencing depth was predicted to influence how clonotypes are shared among donors. Although depth was large, rarefaction showed that sequencing of the sorted subsets was incomplete.

The CDR3 consists of 16 residues. The V gene's germline CDR1 is SGHVS and CDR2 FQNEAQ. The ends were cut back, 1 base at V and 5 bases at J, with 15 bases in the middle. CD45RO-negative cells were positively selected for CCR7, leaving out terminally differentiated effector memory CD45RA+ cells. TCRdb's table, derived via immunoSEQ multiplex PCR, lists solely in-frame clones and lacks some. The table includes over 2 million clones, about 95% detected once. As regards this clone: Antigen: not known.

Sequencing used naive CD8+ T cells sorted from blood. The clonotype originates from a young man in good health. The chain joins TRBV7-8 to TRBJ1-5; D not resolved. CDR3 residues: CASSLGHPGPDQPQHF. In DNA, the CDR3 is TGTGCCAGCAGCTTAGGGCACCCAGGACCGGATCAGCCCCAGCATTTT.